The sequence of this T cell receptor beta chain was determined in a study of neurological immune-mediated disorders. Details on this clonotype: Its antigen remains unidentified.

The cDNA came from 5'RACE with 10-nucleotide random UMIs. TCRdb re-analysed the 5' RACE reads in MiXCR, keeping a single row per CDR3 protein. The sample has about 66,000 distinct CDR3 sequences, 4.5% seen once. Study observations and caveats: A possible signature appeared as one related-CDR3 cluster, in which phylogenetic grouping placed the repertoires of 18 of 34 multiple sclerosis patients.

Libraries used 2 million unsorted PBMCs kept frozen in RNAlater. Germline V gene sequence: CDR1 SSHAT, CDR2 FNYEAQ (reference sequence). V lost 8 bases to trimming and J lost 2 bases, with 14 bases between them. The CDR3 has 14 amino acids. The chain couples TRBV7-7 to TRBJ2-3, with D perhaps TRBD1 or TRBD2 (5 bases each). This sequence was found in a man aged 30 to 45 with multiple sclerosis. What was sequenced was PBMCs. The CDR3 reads CASSPPGATDTQYF. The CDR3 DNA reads TGTGCCAGCTCCCCACCCGGGGCCACAGATACGCAGTATTTT.